This is a list of T cell receptor beta chains from one sample in a study of blood T cells in healthy people across ages. TCRdb reprocessed the 5' RACE reads with MiXCR, giving one entry per CDR3 protein. The sample yields roughly 1,700,000 distinct CDR3 sequences, 28% seen once. Sequences were obtained from blood. Source of these receptors: a woman aged 25 to 39 in good health. Each CDR3 is given with its conserved first and last residue. D genes are given only for firm matches. Not all rows give a size; the values are once, few, many and, for expanded clones, a class.

D gene,J gene,V gene,clone size,CDR3 DNA,CDR3 protein
.,TRBJ2-5,TRBV5-6,.,TGTGCCAGCGCGACAGGCGCTCAAGAGACCCAGTACTTC,CASATGAQETQYF
.,TRBJ2-7,TRBV10-1,.,TGCGCCAGCAGTGAGTCGAATTTAATGTACTTC,CASSESNLMYF
.,TRBJ2-7,TRBV20-1,many,TGCAGTGCTGACCACCGAGGGACGCTGGGGGAGCAGTACTTC,CSADHRGTLGEQYF
TRBD1,TRBJ2-7,TRBV6-5,many,TGTGCCAGCAGTTATACGACAGGGTCTTCCTACGAGCAGTACTTC,CASSYTTGSSYEQYF
.,TRBJ1-2,TRBV24-1,.,TGTGCCACCAGACAGGCGTCCGGCTATGGCTACACCTTC,CATRQASGYGYTF
.,TRBJ2-5,TRBV29-1,.,TGCAGCGATCTCGGGGCGGCGGAGACCCAGTACTTC,CSDLGAAETQYF
.,TRBJ2-5,TRBV29-1,once,TGCAGCGTCGGGTGGACGTACCAAGAGACCCAGTACTTC,CSVGWTYQETQYF
.,TRBJ2-6,TRBV27,few,TGTGCCAGCAGTTTGTTGGGGGCTTCTGGGGCCAACGTCCTGACTTTC,CASSLLGASGANVLTF
TRBD2,TRBJ2-3,TRBV6-5,.,TGTGCCAGCATGCGTAGCGGGGGGGCATTCGATACGCAGTATTTT,CASMRSGGAFDTQYF
.,TRBJ1-5,TRBV5-5,.,TGTGCCAGCAGCCCACGCAATCCAGGGTTGGGACAGCCCCAGCATTTT,CASSPRNPGLGQPQHF
TRBD1,TRBJ2-5,TRBV30,many,TGTGCTGGCCTATCCGGGACAGGCCCCTACCAAGAGACCCAGTACTTC,CAGLSGTGPYQETQYF
.,TRBJ1-1,TRBV12-3/TRBV12-4,once,TGTGCCAGCAGTTTAGCCAGCTGGGCTGAAGCTTTCTTT,CASSLASWAEAFF
TRBD2,TRBJ2-1,TRBV9,few,TGTGCCAGCAGCCCTTCCGGACTAGCGGGGGCTGAGCAGTTCTTC,CASSPSGLAGAEQFF
.,TRBJ2-3,TRBV7-2,many,TGTGCCAGCAGCCGTGATGCTCGGGATACGCAGTATTTT,CASSRDARDTQYF
.,TRBJ1-2,TRBV6-6,many,TGTGCCAGCAGGGAGGGGTTAATCTATGGCTACACCTTC,CASREGLIYGYTF
TRBD1,TRBJ2-2,TRBV5-1,.,TGCGCCAGCAGCTGGGACAGGCACACCGGGGAGCTGTTTTTT,CASSWDRHTGELFF
.,TRBJ2-1,TRBV5-4,few,TGTGCCAGCAGCTCCAGGGACGACTCCTACAATGAGCAGTTCTTC,CASSSRDDSYNEQFF
TRBD1,TRBJ1-2,TRBV9,few,TGTGCCAGCAGCCGGACAGGGGAGAATGGCTACACCTTC,CASSRTGENGYTF
TRBD1,TRBJ2-5,TRBV19,.,TGTGCCAGTAGTAAACAGACAGGGTTGGATGAGACCCAGTACTTC,CASSKQTGLDETQYF
.,TRBJ2-3,TRBV12-3/TRBV12-4,many,TGTGCCAGCAGCTTAGATACGCAGTATTTT,CASSLDTQYF
.,TRBJ1-2,TRBV20-1,few,TGCAGTGCCCCTTCGATAGGGCGCTCTAACTATGGCTACACCTTC,CSAPSIGRSNYGYTF
TRBD2,TRBJ2-7,TRBV6-2/TRBV6-3,many,TGTGCCAGCAGTTACTCTAGCGGGGTTGGCTACGAGCAGTACTTC,CASSYSSGVGYEQYF
.,TRBJ2-5,TRBV20-1,.,TGCAGTGCTAGTCGCGGGGACCTCTCCCACGATCAGTACTTC,CSASRGDLSHDQYF
.,TRBJ1-2,TRBV6-5,few,TGTGCCAGCAGTTACTCGAGCGTGAACTATGACTACACCTTC,CASSYSSVNYDYTF
.,TRBJ1-2,TRBV28,.,TGTGCCAGCATTGGGGTTGGGGTTGGCTACACCTTC,CASIGVGVGYTF
TRBD2,TRBJ2-7,TRBV18,.,TGTACCAGCTCACGGGGGGTATACGAGCAGTACTTC,CTSSRGVYEQYF
.,TRBJ1-2,TRBV6-6,few,TGTGCCAGCAGTTACTCGCCGACGCATGGCTACACCTTC,CASSYSPTHGYTF
.,TRBJ2-2,TRBV2,.,TGTGCCAGCGTGGCAGACCCCCCCGGGGAGCTGTTTTTT,CASVADPPGELFF
.,TRBJ1-4,TRBV12-3/TRBV12-4,.,TGTGCCAGCAGTCCCGGTGGGGCTGGTAATGAAAAACTGTTTTTT,CASSPGGAGNEKLFF
TRBD2,TRBJ2-5,TRBV27,.,TGTGCCAGCAGTTCATCCGCCACGGGACTAGCGACAGAGACCCAGTACTTC,CASSSSATGLATETQYF
.,TRBJ2-3,TRBV12-3/TRBV12-4,many,TGTGCCAGCAGTTCTTCCGGGGCTGCCACAGATACGCAGTATTTT,CASSSSGAATDTQYF
.,TRBJ2-5,TRBV11-2,.,TGTGCCAGCAGCTTTCCCCCGGGGGGACACCTTGGGACCCAGTACTTC,CASSFPPGGHLGTQYF
.,TRBJ1-2,TRBV12-3/TRBV12-4,many,TGTGCCAGCAGTTTACACAACTATGGCTACACCTTC,CASSLHNYGYTF
.,TRBJ1-1,TRBV7-9,few,TGTGCCAGCAGCTTAGCGCCCCGGGATGAAGCTTTCTTT,CASSLAPRDEAFF
TRBD2,TRBJ2-1,TRBV5-1,few,TGCGCCAGCAGCTCGTCCGGCGGGGGGACGCATGAGCAGTTCTTC,CASSSSGGGTHEQFF
.,TRBJ1-2,TRBV27,.,TGTACCAGCAGTTTATCGCCGGCCGGGGGGATCTATGGCTACACCTTC,CTSSLSPAGGIYGYTF
TRBD1,TRBJ2-6,TRBV2,.,TGTGCCACCTCTCGGACAGGGAGCACTGGGGCCAACGTCCTGACTTTC,CATSRTGSTGANVLTF
.,TRBJ1-2,TRBV29-1,few,TGCAGCGTTGAGAGGGGGAAGGCTATCTATGGCTACACCTTC,CSVERGKAIYGYTF
TRBD1,TRBJ1-5,TRBV7-9,.,TGTGCCAGCAGCCGACAGGGGGAAAATCAGCCCCAGCATTTT,CASSRQGENQPQHF
TRBD2,TRBJ2-7,TRBV7-2,many,TGTGCCAGCAGCTTAATTGGTCCCGGGACTAGCCTCTACGAGCAGTACTTC,CASSLIGPGTSLYEQYF
TRBD1,TRBJ2-2,TRBV24-1,few,TGTGCCACCAGTGATACGACAGGGGCTAACACCGGGGAGCTGTTTTTT,CATSDTTGANTGELFF
.,TRBJ2-5,TRBV29-1,many,TGCAGCGTTGAACTAGCGAGAATGCAAGAGACCCAGTACTTC,CSVELARMQETQYF
TRBD1,TRBJ2-7,TRBV10-3,.,TGTGCCACAGGGGGACAGAACTACGAGCAGTACTTC,CATGGQNYEQYF
TRBD1,TRBJ2-2,TRBV7-9,.,TGTGCCAGCAGCAACCCGGGACAGGGATTCCGGGAGCTGTTTTTT,CASSNPGQGFRELFF
.,TRBJ2-1,TRBV7-3,few,TGTGCCAGCAGCAAGATGAGCGGGCCTGGGGATGAGCAGTTCTTC,CASSKMSGPGDEQFF
.,TRBJ2-3,TRBV20-1,few,TGCAGTGCGTTGGACAGAACCCCAGATACGCAGTATTTT,CSALDRTPDTQYF
.,TRBJ1-1,TRBV5-1,many,TGCGCCAGCAGCTTGGACCCCAACACTGAAGCTTTCTTT,CASSLDPNTEAFF